Sequencing of this T cell receptor (beta chain) was carried out in a study of cytomegalovirus exposure and HLA in healthy donors. Study context: The approximately 130 validation repertoires matched the roughly 700 first-cohort repertoires in platform, a later analysis reported. General study results and limits: Among TCR sequences, most were rare, though some public TCRs appeared in many donors. Fewer than 200 TCR beta chains were listed as cytomegalovirus-associated.

Profiling relied on immunoSEQ multiplex PCR, and the TCRdb table lists in-frame clones only, not all of them. The table has about 160,000 clones, about 90% seen once; the top ten hold 3%. The V end was cut by 7 bases, the J end by 0 bases, with 15 bases between. Germline CDR1 is SNHLY and CDR2 is FYNNEI. The CDR3 spans 15 residues. About this clone: The antigen remains undetermined.

The TCR comes from a woman aged 18-29 years in good health and CMV-seropositive. Sequences were obtained from PBMCs. The genes are TRBV2 and TRBJ1-2, with a weak D call TRBD1 (5 bases). CDR3 in DNA: TGTGCCAGCACGGCGGAGGGGCAAGCTAACTATGGCTACACCTTC. It codes for CASTAEGQANYGYTF. The complete variable domain, with remaining parts taken from reference TRBV2 and TRBJ1-2, reads EPEVTQTPSHQVTQMGQEVILRCVPISNHLYFYWYRQILGQKVEFLVSFYNNEISEKSEIFDDQFSVERPDGSNFTLKIRSTKLEDSAMYFCASTAEGQANYGYTFGSGTRLTVV.